This entry features one T cell receptor beta chain sequence. The record originates from a study of shared clonotypes between healthy human individuals. Splitting of CD4+ cells produced CD45RA+ naive and CD45RA-negative memory subsets. Under the authors' procedure: Filtering was not the same, since immunoSEQ gave junction-only sequences without quality scores. Produced via immunoSEQ multiplex PCR; TCRdb's table is partial and in-frame only. V, J and clone size reflect that table, while D and trimming were determined from the DNA. The sample carries about 990,000 clones, approximately 80% recorded once. The sequence came from a man aged 18-30 years in good health. Some clones in this sample may be carry-over from other donors' samples. The sequencing sample was made of memory CD4+ T cells from PBMCs. Documented subset: CD45RA-negative fraction.

The CDR3 sequence: CASSLDSVNTIYF. CDR3 coding DNA: TGTGCCAGCAGCTTAGACTCCGTAAACACCATATATTTT. This chain uses TRBV11-2 with TRBJ1-3, with D unresolved. V shed 0 bases and J shed 6 bases, with 6 bases lying between them. Germline V gene sequence: CDR1 SGHAT, CDR2 FQNNGV. This CDR3 spans 13 amino acids.